This is a list of T cell receptor beta chains from one sample in a study of shared clonotypes between healthy human individuals. The table came from immunoSEQ multiplex PCR; TCRdb's copy has only in-frame clones and leaves some out. The sample has 2 million to 2.5 million clones, 85% to 95% seen once. The specimen was naive CD4+ T cells from PBMCs. Every receptor here comes from a man younger than 30 in good health. Some clones in this sample may be carry-over from other donors' samples. CDR3s include the opening cysteine and the closing phenylalanine or tryptophan. D genes are given only for firm matches. Rows give clone size only sometimes, using once, few, many, or a class for an expanded clone.

j_call d_call clone_size v_call cdr3_aa cdr3_nt
TRBJ1-1 TRBD1 . TRBV29-1 CSGARGQMNTEAFF TGCAGCGGCGCTCGGGGACAGATGAACACTGAAGCTTTCTTT
TRBJ2-1 . . TRBV9 CASSVETGPPDEQFF TGTGCCAGCAGCGTGGAAACAGGGCCGCCCGATGAGCAGTTCTTC
TRBJ2-3 . . TRBV7-2 CASSLGSFTDTQYF TGTGCCAGCAGCTTAGGGAGCTTCACAGATACGCAGTATTTT
TRBJ2-2 TRBD2 once TRBV5-4 CASSLGGLAGVYGELFF TGTGCCAGCAGCTTGGGGGGACTAGCGGGAGTGTACGGGGAGCTGTTTTTT
TRBJ1-1 . . TRBV5-1 CASSLRQEREAFF TGCGCCAGCAGCTTGAGGCAGGAGCGGGAAGCTTTCTTT
TRBJ2-5 TRBD1 . TRBV4-2 CASSQAGTGQETQYF TGTGCCAGCAGCCAAGCCGGGACAGGGCAGGAGACCCAGTACTTC
TRBJ2-5 . . TRBV4-1 CASSQGVSATTGKTQYF TGCGCCAGCAGCCAAGGGGTGTCGGCGACGACTGGGAAGACCCAGTACTTC
TRBJ2-7 TRBD2 . TRBV9 CASSVGGLAGSEQYF TGTGCCAGCAGCGTAGGTGGACTAGCGGGTAGTGAGCAGTACTTC
TRBJ1-2 TRBD1 . TRBV6-5 CASSYRDSYGYTF TGTGCCAGCAGTTATCGGGACAGCTATGGCTACACCTTC
TRBJ1-2 TRBD1 . TRBV7-8 CASSYDRGDYGYTF TGTGCCAGCAGCTATGACAGGGGTGACTATGGCTACACCTTC
TRBJ1-6 TRBD1 . TRBV28 CASSPPRQGGSPLHF TGTGCCAGCAGTCCCCCTAGACAGGGAGGTTCACCCCTCCACTTT
TRBJ2-2 . . TRBV7-6 CASSRGSGELFF TGTGCCAGCAGCCGCGGGTCCGGGGAGCTGTTTTTT
TRBJ1-6 TRBD1 . TRBV28 CASSLWGQVLDSPLHF TGTGCCAGCAGTTTATGGGGACAGGTTTTAGATTCACCCCTCCACTTT
TRBJ1-3 . . TRBV7-9 CASSAGTAPNTIYF TGTGCCAGCAGCGCCGGGACCGCACCAAACACCATATATTTT
TRBJ2-5 . . TRBV5-6 CASSLSGETQYF TGTGCCAGCAGCTTGTCCGGAGAGACCCAGTACTTC
TRBJ2-5 . once TRBV5-1 CASSPGDHSGTQYF TGCGCCAGCAGCCCCGGGGACCATTCGGGGACCCAGTACTTC
TRBJ2-3 . few TRBV5-4 CASSFAGSTDTQYF TGTGCCAGCAGCTTTGCGGGGAGCACAGATACGCAGTATTTT
TRBJ2-3 TRBD2 . TRBV28 CASSLWGGVAGGSTDTQYF TGTGCCAGCAGTTTATGGGGAGGGGTAGCGGGAGGTTCCACAGATACGCAGTATTTT
TRBJ2-1 TRBD2 . TRBV5-1 CASSGGLAGVVGEQFF TGCGCCAGCAGCGGGGGACTAGCGGGAGTGGTCGGTGAGCAGTTCTTC
TRBJ1-5 TRBD1 . TRBV18 CASSLNTGGYQPQHF TGTGCCAGCTCACTAAATACAGGGGGGTATCAGCCCCAGCATTTT
TRBJ1-1 . . TRBV28 CASSLSRTEAFF TGTGCCAGCAGTTTAAGTAGGACTGAAGCTTTCTTT